The entry below describes one TCR beta chain. Its antigen specificity is not known. Base qualities are missing; no much larger clone stands one base away. This entry comes from a study of T-cell memory formation after mild COVID-19 (dated by TCRdb to 2020 to 2023). Study-level background: TCR sequence clusters from the two donors were found to be largely donor specific. Longitudinal TCRalpha and TCRbeta repertoire sequencing tracked T-cell clones expanding and contracting after mild COVID-19 in a couple of donors. The cohort comprised two young, previously healthy adult volunteers, one female and one male. Overall study outcomes, separate from this receptor: Clones contracting from day 15 to 85 had balanced CD4/CD8 phenotypes, while a second wave expanding from day 15 to 37 was biased towards CD4+. Some responding clones were detected in pre-infection memory, which suggested that pre-existing cross-reactive memory T cells had joined the SARS-CoV-2 response. Contracting CD4+ clones appeared mostly in the CM and EM memory subsets, whereas CD8+ clones were enriched in EMRA. The second-wave clones that peaked on day 37 were not confirmed to be SARS-CoV-2 specific. Only a couple of mild cases were covered in the study, and larger cohorts including severe cases with pre-infection samples were considered necessary.

Sequencing relied on an Illumina NovaSeq 6000. Using 5'RACE with constant-segment primers, TCRalpha and TCRbeta cDNA libraries were constructed, with sample barcodes and unique molecular identifiers added in the process. RNA was extracted from every sample with Trizol reagent. Library amplification was performed in two PCR steps, and a second sample barcode and Illumina TruSeq adapters were introduced in the second step. Libraries were sequenced on an Illumina NovaSeq with 2 x 150 bp paired-end reads. The original methods were these. With migec v1.2.7, reads were demultiplexed and then collapsed into UMI-guided consensus sequences. With mixcr v2.1.11, UMI consensuses were aligned to TRA and TRB V and J templates and assembled into clonotypes. Expanded or contracted clonotypes were those called significant by both edgeR and NoisET, with noise models trained on biological replicates. For edgeR calls, a false discovery rate-adjusted p below 0.01 and a log2 fold-change threshold of 1 were applied. As an exploratory analysis of dynamics, max-normalized trajectories of the 1000 most abundant clonotypes were examined by PCA with hierarchical clustering. Separately sequenced CD4+ and CD8+ repertoires were used to assign the CD4 or CD8 phenotype of responding clones. The public reads were reanalyzed by TCRdb: fastp trimming at Q25, MiXCR alignment, in-frame beta chains only. Rows are unified per CDR3 protein, each entry keeping the most common DNA and genes. The V and J calls come from TCRdb's annotation, not from the publication. Present in this sample are almost 350,000 distinct CDR3 sequences, under 25% of which were seen just once. Roughly a fifth of the sample goes to the ten largest clones.

PBMCs were isolated by Ficoll-Paque density gradient centrifugation. At the junction V is shortened by 2 bases and J by 6 bases; bases outside the gene matches: 4. CDR1 and CDR2, per the germline V gene, are KGHDR and SFDVKD. The CDR3 numbers 15 residues from cysteine through phenylalanine. The only DNA kept is the CDR3, 45 bases in frame from the first base. The receptor chain draws on TRBV24-1 and TRBJ2-2; TRBD1 fits 8 bases in the junction. The TCR originated in a man aged 18 to 30 who had mild COVID-19 (a few samples of this study predate the infection). The sample titles of this study are shuffled in the database, so cell type and time point are left out; the donor was told from shared clones. The sample was PBMCs or a T cell subset sorted from them (not recorded which). The sequence in DNA is TGTGCCACCAGTGATTGGGGGACAGGCGCCGGGGAGCTGTTTTTT. Its product reads: CATSDWGTGAGELFF.